The 24 T cell receptor beta chains presented below share a single source sample, sequenced in a study of blood T cell repertoires in COVID-19 (dated by TCRdb to about 2020). Libraries came from the immunoSEQ multiplex PCR assay. TCRdb carries this immuneACCESS record with in-frame sequences only. Its versions omit some clonotypes, under half of them owing to an unresolved V gene in the studies checked, with the rest unexplained. Present in this sample are over 60,000 clones, roughly 90% of which were seen just once. The ten largest clones add up to 1.3% of the sample. Sample: peripheral blood. These receptors were obtained from a man aged 55-75 years with acute or convalescent COVID-19.

This clone was observed a few times. The J gene is TRBJ1-1, the V gene TRBV6-5, with a possible D match to TRBD1 (5 bases). In germline, CDR1 is MNHEY, CDR2 SVGAGI. V was cut by 2 bases and J by 1 base, with 8 bases left in between. The CDR3 totals 14 residues. CDR3 sequence reads: CASSYPGKNTEAFF. In DNA form, the CDR3 reads TGTGCCAGCAGTTACCCAGGGAAGAACACTGAAGCTTTCTTT.

This clone was seen only a few times. The rearrangement uses TRBV29-1 and TRBJ1-1; possible D gene TRBD1, 5 bases. The V gene's germline CDR1 is SQVTM and CDR2 ANQGSEA. V lost 5 bases and J lost 1, with 11 bases in between. The CDR3 loop spans 13 amino acids. CDR3 DNA sequence: TGCAGCGTTTATACAGGCAAGAACACTGAAGCTTTCTTT. Residues: CSVYTGKNTEAFF.

CDR3 residues: CASSRRLPEDTGELFF. CDR3 coding DNA: TGTGCCAGCTCCCGCCGGCTCCCTGAGGATACCGGGGAGCTGTTTTTT. The chain joins TRBV18 to TRBJ2-2; no clear D. V was cut by 6 bases and J by 5 bases, with 19 bases left in between. Germline loops: CDR1 KGHSH, CDR2 LQKENI. This CDR3 has 16 amino acids.

The chain uses TRBV4-1 and TRBJ1-4; 10 bases line up with TRBD1. This CDR3 has 17 amino acids. Trimming removed 1 base from V and 4 bases from J; junction bases left unmatched: 6. Germline CDR1 is MGHRA and CDR2 is YSYEKL. CDR3 sequence reads: CASSQGDRGRGNEKLFF. The CDR3 nucleotides read TGCGCCAGCAGCCAAGGTGACAGGGGGCGAGGTAATGAAAAACTGTTTTTT.

This clone has a single count. V is TRBV29-1 and J is TRBJ1-1; maybe TRBD1 (5 bases). The CDR3 loop spans 13 amino acids. Germline assignment: CDR1 SQVTM and CDR2 ANQGSEA. Between the trimmed V and J ends, which lost 7 bases and 2 bases, there was a span of 14 bases. CDR3 sequence reads: CSGRMTVNTEAFF. The CDR3 nucleotides are TGCAGCGGACGTATGACAGTTAACACTGAAGCTTTCTTT.

The CDR3 here is CASRKQATNEKLFF. The CDR3 bases are TGTGCCAGCAGGAAACAGGCAACTAATGAAAAACTGTTTTTT. The rearrangement joins TRBV2 to TRBJ1-4; tentatively, D is TRBD1 (5 bases). The germline V and J ends were trimmed by 6 bases and 0 bases, with 8 bases remaining between them. Germline V gene lookup returns CDR1 SNHLY and CDR2 FYNNEI. The CDR3 totals 14 residues. The full variable domain, in which reference TRBV2 and TRBJ1-4 provide the parts outside the CDR3, is EPEVTQTPSHQVTQMGQEVILRCVPISNHLYFYWYRQILGQKVEFLVSFYNNEISEKSEIFDDQFSVERPDGSNFTLKIRSTKLEDSAMYFCASRKQATNEKLFFGSGTQLSVL.

The chain joins TRBV10-2 to TRBJ1-2; no clear D gene. The CDR3 covers 11 residues. V was shortened by 8 bases and J by 8 bases, with 12 bases between the two germline ends. CDR1 and CDR2 (germline): WSHSY, SAAADI. For the CDR3, the DNA is TGCGCCAGCCGCGGAGTGGAGGGCTACACCTTC. This translates into CASRGVEGYTF.

This clone occurred a few times. J is TRBJ1-5 and V is TRBV5-1; a possible D gene is TRBD1 (5 bases). The CDR3 contains 14 residues. Germline V CDR1 and CDR2: SGHRS, YFSETQ. V was pared by 4 bases and J by 5 bases, with 13 bases between. The CDR3 sequence: CASSPSGGDQPQHF. The CDR3 bases are TGCGCCAGCAGCCCCTCGGGGGGTGATCAGCCCCAGCATTTT.

V and J are TRBV5-1 and TRBJ2-3; D is unclear. Between the trimmed V and J ends, which lost 0 bases and 6 bases, there was a span of 14 bases. The CDR3 runs to 15 residues. The V gene's germline CDR1 is SGHRS and CDR2 YFSETQ. The CDR3 is CASSLDRPPGDTQYF. CDR3 nucleotide sequence: TGCGCCAGCAGCTTGGATCGGCCCCCCGGGGATACGCAGTATTTT.

This clone was seen only once. The chain carries TRBV2 and TRBJ1-2; D might be TRBD1 (5 bases). The germline gives CDR1 SNHLY, CDR2 FYNNEI. The CDR3 has 15 amino acids. Trimming removed 6 bases from V and 4 bases from J, with 18 bases in between. CDR3 loop: CASRDRDSVVYGYTF. Here the CDR3 DNA reads TGTGCCAGCAGAGACAGAGACAGTGTCGTCTATGGCTACACCTTC.

Concerning this clone: Germline and junction disagree at one end, which may indicate a read error. The rearrangement links TRBV2 to TRBJ2-7, with 8 nucleotides matching TRBD2. Germline-derived CDR1 and CDR2 are SNHLY and FYNNEI. The CDR3 spans 12 residues. CDR3 sequence: CARRAGAGGQYF. CDR3 in DNA: TGTGCCCGCAGGGCTGGGGCGGGGGGGCAGTACTTC.

J is TRBJ2-1 and V is TRBV9, with D tentatively TRBD2 (6 bases). The ends were cut back, 4 bases at V and 6 bases at J, with 17 bases in the middle. The CDR3 totals 15 residues. Germline lookup yields CDR1 SGDLS and CDR2 YYNGEE. CDR3 bases: TGTGCCAGCAGCCCCCGGGCCGTGGAGGGCAATGAGCAGTTCTTC. Protein: CASSPRAVEGNEQFF.

This chain links TRBV2 with TRBJ2-5, with TRBD2 matching over 12 bases. J lost 3 bases, V lost 3 bases, and 8 bases had no gene match. The germline gives CDR1 SNHLY, CDR2 FYNNEI. The CDR3 is made up of 17 amino acids. Here the CDR3 reads CASSDLRTSGAEETQYF. The CDR3 DNA reads TGTGCCAGCAGTGATCTCCGGACTAGCGGGGCTGAAGAGACCCAGTACTTC.

In its sample, this clone was seen a few times. V is TRBV2 and J is TRBJ2-5; 11 bases line up with TRBD1. Losses at the gene ends were 5 bases for V and 2 bases for J; bases not matched to a gene: 4. CDR1 SNHLY and CDR2 FYNNEI come from the germline V gene. There are 15 residues in the CDR3. CDR3 loop: CASSRDRGKQETQYF. DNA for the CDR3: TGTGCCAGCAGTCGGGACAGGGGGAAACAAGAGACCCAGTACTTC.

A single count supports this clone. At one end the junction does not follow the germline gene, possibly because of a read error. The chain recombines TRBV11-2 with TRBJ2-5; D possibly corresponds to TRBD2 (6 bases). The CDR3 is made up of 13 amino acids. Germline CDR1 SGHAT, CDR2 FQNNGV. CDR3: CVSSRGTQETQYF. DNA for the CDR3: TGTGTCAGCAGCCGGGGGACGCAAGAGACCCAGTACTTC.

The J gene is TRBJ1-2, the V gene TRBV3-1 (or the pseudogene TRBV3-2); the D is unclear. Germline loops: CDR1 LGHDT, CDR2 YNNKEL (reference sequence). The CDR3 spans 15 residues. V was trimmed by 4 bases and J by 7 bases, leaving 19 bases between them. The CDR3 loop is CASSRALGRSGGYTF. DNA of the CDR3: TGTGCCAGCAGCCGGGCTCTAGGCAGGAGCGGTGGCTACACCTTC.

This chain joins TRBV7-2 and TRBJ1-3; D perhaps matches TRBD1 (6 bases). The CDR3 runs 14 residues. The V end was cut by 1 base, the J end by 5 bases, with 9 bases between. Germline V gives CDR1 SGHTA, CDR2 FQGNSA. The CDR3 loop reads CASSLGGLRNTIYF. CDR3 DNA: TGTGCCAGCAGCTTAGGGGGGCTCCGAAACACCATATATTTT.

V usage is TRBV2 and J usage is TRBJ2-5, with D hard to call. The CDR3 is 13 residues long. CDR1 is SNHLY and CDR2 is FYNNEI in the germline V gene. The V gene lost 8 bases and the J gene lost 2 bases, with 12 bases spanning the gap. The DNA of the CDR3 is TGTGCCAGCGGTGGTGGGCGTCAAGAGACCCAGTACTTC. This sequence encodes CASGGGRQETQYF.

The chain combines TRBV6-5 with TRBJ2-3; the match to TRBD2 covers 10 bases. V gave up 6 bases and J gave up 4 bases; unmatched junction bases: 7. Germline V gene sequence: CDR1 MNHEY, CDR2 SVGAGI. This CDR3 has 15 residues. CDR3 sequence (DNA): TGTGCCAGCAGCGCCAGCGGGGGGGCCCCAGATACGCAGTATTTT. Amino acids: CASSASGGAPDTQYF.

The V call is TRBV5-6, the J call TRBJ2-5; 12 nucleotides align to TRBD2. CDR3 length: 17 amino acids. The germline V gene has CDR1 SGHDT and CDR2 YYEEEE. J lost 1 base, V lost 1 base, and 5 bases had no gene match. DNA for the CDR3: TGTGCCAGCAGCTTGAGGCTAGCGGGGGGGCTCCAAGAGACCCAGTACTTC. Translating it yields CASSLRLAGGLQETQYF.

J is TRBJ2-5 and V is TRBV12-5, with a weak D call TRBD2 (5 bases). Trimming took off 6 bases at V and 3 bases at J, with 14 bases between the two ends. This CDR3 spans 14 amino acids. Germline V CDR1 and CDR2: LGHNT, FRNRAP. The CDR3 bases are TGTGCTAGTGGAGGAGGACTTCAAAAAGAGACCCAGTACTTC. Encoded protein: CASGGGLQKETQYF.

The J gene is TRBJ2-1, the V gene TRBV9, with 12 nucleotides matching TRBD2. Germline CDR1 is SGDLS and CDR2 is YYNGEE. V shed 3 bases and J 6 bases; nucleotides not matched to a gene: 1. The CDR3 totals 14 residues. CDR3 nucleotide sequence: TGTGCCAGCAGCGCGACTAGCGGGGGCAATGAGCAGTTCTTC. It is translated as CASSATSGGNEQFF. The complete variable domain, with remaining parts taken from reference TRBV9 and TRBJ2-1, reads DSGVTQTPKHLITATGQRVTLRCSPRSGDLSVYWYQQSLDQGLQFLIQYYNGEERAKGNILERFSAQQFPDLHSELNLSSLELGDSALYFCASSATSGGNEQFFGPGTRLTVL.

V gene TRBV4-1 combines with J gene TRBJ2-7, with TRBD2 as a possible D gene (5 bases). The CDR3 extends over 15 amino acids. V was cut by 0 bases and J by 7 bases, with 16 bases left in between. The germline V gene has CDR1 MGHRA and CDR2 YSYEKL. CDR3 sequence: CASSQDLSLSGEQYF. DNA of the CDR3: TGCGCCAGCAGCCAAGATCTGTCGTTGTCGGGGGAGCAGTACTTC.

The rearrangement joins TRBV2 to TRBJ1-1, with D possibly being TRBD1 (5 bases). CDR3 length: 16 amino acids. V lost 5 bases and J 1 base, leaving 17 bases between the germline ends. The V gene's germline CDR1 is SNHLY and CDR2 FYNNEI. CDR3 sequence (DNA): TGTGCCAGCAGTCCCCAGACAGCTATTGAGAACACTGAAGCTTTCTTT. It yields the protein CASSPQTAIENTEAFF.